The clone carrying this T cell receptor beta chain has ten or more counts. The antigen remains undetermined. Busulfan-fludarabine conditioning, marrow transplant, and cyclophosphamide on days +3 and +4 were administered. Repertoires were generated with immunoSEQ multiplex PCR, while TCRdb's copy carries only in-frame clones and drops some. Sampling found more than 9,000 clones, none seen once. The data were obtained in a study of T cells after posttransplantation cyclophosphamide. Study-wide results and limits: Recipient CMV seropositivity and CMV reactivation strongly tracked TRB clonality. Blood and skin or GI T cell repertoires showed limited TRB overlap.

The sample here was PBMCs, taken after allogeneic stem cell transplant with posttransplant cyclophosphamide. The clonotype originates from a female patient aged 40-50 years who received an allogeneic stem cell transplant from a related donor, was CMV-positive, and had no GVHD. Some T cells may possibly be graft donor cells.

The CDR3 coding sequence is TGTGCCAGTAGTCTCACAGTGAACACTGAAGCTTTCTTT. This sequence encodes CASSLTVNTEAFF. This chain links TRBV19 with TRBJ1-1; D not certain. The V and J ends lost 5 bases and 0 bases respectively, with 7 bases between them. CDR3 length: 13 residues. CDR1 and CDR2 (germline): LNHDA, SQIVND (reference sequence).